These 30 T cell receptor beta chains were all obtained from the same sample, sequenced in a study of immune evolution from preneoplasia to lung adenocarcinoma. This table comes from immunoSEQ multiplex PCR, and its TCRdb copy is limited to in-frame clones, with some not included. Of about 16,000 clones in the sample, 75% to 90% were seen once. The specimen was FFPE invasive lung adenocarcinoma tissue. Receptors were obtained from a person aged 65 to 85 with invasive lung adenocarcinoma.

The CDR3 region is CASSHTLGTGAYEQYF. CDR3 sequence (DNA): TGTGCCAGCAGCCACACCTTGGGGACAGGTGCCTACGAGCAGTACTTC. V and J are TRBV27 and TRBJ2-7; TRBD1 matches 8 bases. CDR1 MNHEY and CDR2 SMNVEV come from the germline V gene (reference sequence). With V trimmed by 6 bases and J by 2 bases, 12 bases remained unmatched. The CDR3 is 16 amino acids.

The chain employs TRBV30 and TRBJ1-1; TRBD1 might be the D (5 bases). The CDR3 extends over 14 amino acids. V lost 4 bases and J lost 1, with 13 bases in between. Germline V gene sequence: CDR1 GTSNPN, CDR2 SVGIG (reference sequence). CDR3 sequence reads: CAWKLGTWNTEAFF. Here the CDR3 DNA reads TGTGCCTGGAAACTAGGGACGTGGAACACTGAAGCTTTCTTT.

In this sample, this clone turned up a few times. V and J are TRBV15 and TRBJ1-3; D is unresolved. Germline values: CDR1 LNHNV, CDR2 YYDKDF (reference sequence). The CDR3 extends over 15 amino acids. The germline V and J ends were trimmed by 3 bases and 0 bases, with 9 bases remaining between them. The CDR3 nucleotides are TGTGCCACCAGCAGGCGACAACTCTCTGGAAACACCATATATTTT. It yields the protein CATSRRQLSGNTIYF.

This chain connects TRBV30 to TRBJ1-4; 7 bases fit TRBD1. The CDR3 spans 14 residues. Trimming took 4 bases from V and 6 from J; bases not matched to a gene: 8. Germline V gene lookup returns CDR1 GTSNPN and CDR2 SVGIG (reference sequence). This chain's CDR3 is CAWTPPGGYEKLFF. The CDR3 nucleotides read TGTGCCTGGACCCCCCCAGGGGGGTATGAAAAACTGTTTTTT.

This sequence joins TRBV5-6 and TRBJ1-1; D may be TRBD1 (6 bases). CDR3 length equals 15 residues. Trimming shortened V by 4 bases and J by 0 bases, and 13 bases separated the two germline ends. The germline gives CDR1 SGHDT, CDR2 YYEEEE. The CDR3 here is CASSNIRTVNTEAFF. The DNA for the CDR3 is TGTGCCAGCAGCAACATAAGGACAGTGAACACTGAAGCTTTCTTT.

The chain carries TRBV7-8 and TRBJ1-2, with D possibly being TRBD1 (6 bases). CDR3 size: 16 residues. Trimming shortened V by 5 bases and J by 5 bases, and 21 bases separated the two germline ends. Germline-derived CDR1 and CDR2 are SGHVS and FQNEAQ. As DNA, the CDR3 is TGTGCCAGCAGCACCAATACGGACAGAAGGGCTTATGGCTACACCTTC. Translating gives CASSTNTDRRAYGYTF.

DNA for the CDR3: TGTGCTAGTGGTACTGAATTGAGGGCAGTCTCCTACAATGAGCAGTTCTTC. Residues: CASGTELRAVSYNEQFF. This rearrangement joins TRBV12-5 to TRBJ2-1, with D perhaps TRBD2 (5 bases). Germline V gives CDR1 LGHNT, CDR2 FRNRAP. Trimming shortened V by 5 bases and J by 0 bases, and 17 bases separated the two germline ends. CDR3 length: 17 amino acids.

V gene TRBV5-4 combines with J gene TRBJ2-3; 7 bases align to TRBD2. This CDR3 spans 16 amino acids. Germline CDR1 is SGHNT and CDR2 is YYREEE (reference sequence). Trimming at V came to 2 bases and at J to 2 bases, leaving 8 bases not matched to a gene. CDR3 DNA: TGTGCCAGCAGCTTAGGCGGGAGAAGAACCACAGATACGCAGTATTTT. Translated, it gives CASSLGGRRTTDTQYF.

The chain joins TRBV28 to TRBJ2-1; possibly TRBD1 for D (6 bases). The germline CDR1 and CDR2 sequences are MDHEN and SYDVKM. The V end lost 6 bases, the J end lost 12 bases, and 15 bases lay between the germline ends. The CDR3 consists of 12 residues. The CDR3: CASRYQGTGQFF. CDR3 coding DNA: TGTGCCAGCAGATATCAGGGGACCGGGCAGTTCTTC.

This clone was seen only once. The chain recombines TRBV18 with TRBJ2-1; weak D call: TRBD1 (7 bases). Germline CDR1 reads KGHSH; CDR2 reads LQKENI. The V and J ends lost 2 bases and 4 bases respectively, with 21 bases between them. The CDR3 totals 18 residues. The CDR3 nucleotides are TGTGCCAGCTCACCAGCTCCCTCCGACAGGGAGGAATACAATGAGCAGTTCTTC. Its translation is CASSPAPSDREEYNEQFF.

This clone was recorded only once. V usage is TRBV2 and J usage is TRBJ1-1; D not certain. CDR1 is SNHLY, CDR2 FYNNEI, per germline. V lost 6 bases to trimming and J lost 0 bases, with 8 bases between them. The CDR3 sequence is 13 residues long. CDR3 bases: TGTGCCAGCAGGCCTACTCTGAACACTGAAGCTTTCTTT. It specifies CASRPTLNTEAFF. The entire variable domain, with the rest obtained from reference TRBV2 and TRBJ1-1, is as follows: EPEVTQTPSHQVTQMGQEVILRCVPISNHLYFYWYRQILGQKVEFLVSFYNNEISEKSEIFDDQFSVERPDGSNFTLKIRSTKLEDSAMYFCASRPTLNTEAFFGQGTRLTVV.

The CDR3, as DNA: TGTGCCAGTAGTTTCAGCCAAGAGACCCAGTACTTC. Encoded protein: CASSFSQETQYF. The chain combines TRBV19 with TRBJ2-5; the D is unclear. V lost 5 bases to trimming and J lost 1 base, with 5 bases between them. The CDR3 has 12 residues. Germline assignment: CDR1 LNHDA and CDR2 SQIVND (reference sequence).

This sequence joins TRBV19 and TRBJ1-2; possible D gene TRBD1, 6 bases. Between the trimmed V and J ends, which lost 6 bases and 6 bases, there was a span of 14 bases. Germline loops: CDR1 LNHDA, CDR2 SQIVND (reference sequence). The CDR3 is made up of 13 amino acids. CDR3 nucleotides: TGTGCCAGTAGCCGGGGGCTACCTAATGGCTACACCTTC. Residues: CASSRGLPNGYTF.

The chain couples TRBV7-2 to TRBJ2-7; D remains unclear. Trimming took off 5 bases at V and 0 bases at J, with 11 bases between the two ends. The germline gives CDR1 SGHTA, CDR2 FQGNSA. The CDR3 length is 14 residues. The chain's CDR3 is CASSRLGSSYEQYF. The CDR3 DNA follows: TGTGCCAGCAGCCGATTGGGATCCTCCTACGAGCAGTACTTC.

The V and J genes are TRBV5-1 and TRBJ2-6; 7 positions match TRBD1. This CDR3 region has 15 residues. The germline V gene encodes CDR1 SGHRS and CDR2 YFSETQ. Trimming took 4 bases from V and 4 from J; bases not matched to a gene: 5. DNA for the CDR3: TGCGCCAGCAGCACAACAGGGGAAGGGGCCAACGTCCTGACTTTC. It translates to CASSTTGEGANVLTF.

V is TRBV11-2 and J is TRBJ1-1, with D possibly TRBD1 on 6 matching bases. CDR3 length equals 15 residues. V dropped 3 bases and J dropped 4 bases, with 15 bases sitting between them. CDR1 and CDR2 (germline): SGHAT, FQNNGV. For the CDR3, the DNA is TGTGCCAGCAGCTTCTTTCAGGGGTGGGGCACTGAAGCTTTCTTT. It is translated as CASSFFQGWGTEAFF.

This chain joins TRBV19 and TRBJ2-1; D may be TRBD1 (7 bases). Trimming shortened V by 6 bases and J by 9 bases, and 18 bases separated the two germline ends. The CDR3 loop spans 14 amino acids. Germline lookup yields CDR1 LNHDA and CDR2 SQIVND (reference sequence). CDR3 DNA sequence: TGTGCCAGTAGAACGGGACTCTCAGGGGGTGAGCAGTTCTTC. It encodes CASRTGLSGGEQFF.

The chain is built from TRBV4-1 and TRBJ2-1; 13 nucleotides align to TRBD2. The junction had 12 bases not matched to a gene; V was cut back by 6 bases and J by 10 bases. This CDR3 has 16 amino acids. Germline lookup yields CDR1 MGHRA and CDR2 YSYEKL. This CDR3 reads CASSPLTTGLAGEQFF. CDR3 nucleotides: TGCGCCAGCAGTCCATTAACAACGGGACTAGCGGGAGAGCAGTTCTTC.

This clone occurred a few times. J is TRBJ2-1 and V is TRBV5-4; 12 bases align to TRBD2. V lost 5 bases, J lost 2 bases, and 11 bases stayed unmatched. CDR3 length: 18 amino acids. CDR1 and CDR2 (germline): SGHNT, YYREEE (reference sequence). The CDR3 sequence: CASRSGTSGLSAYNEQFF. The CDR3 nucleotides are TGTGCCAGCAGATCCGGGACTAGCGGGCTGTCTGCCTACAATGAGCAGTTCTTC.

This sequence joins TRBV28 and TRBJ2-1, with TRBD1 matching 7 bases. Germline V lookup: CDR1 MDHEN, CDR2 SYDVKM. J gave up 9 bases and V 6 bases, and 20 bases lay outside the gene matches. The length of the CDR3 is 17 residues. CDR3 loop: CASSPPAIRQGWAEQFF. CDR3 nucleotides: TGTGCCAGCAGCCCACCTGCTATAAGACAGGGATGGGCTGAGCAGTTCTTC. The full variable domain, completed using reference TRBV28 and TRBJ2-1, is DVKVTQSSRYLVKRTGEKVFLECVQDMDHENMFWYRQDPGLGLRLIYFSYDVKMKEKGDIPEGYSVSREKKERFSLILESASTNQTSMYLCASSPPAIRQGWAEQFFGPGTRLTVL.

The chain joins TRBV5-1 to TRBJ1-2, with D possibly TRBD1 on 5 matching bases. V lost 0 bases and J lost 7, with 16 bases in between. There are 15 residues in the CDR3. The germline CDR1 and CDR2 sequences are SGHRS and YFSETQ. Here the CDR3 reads CASSLGARDVGGYTF. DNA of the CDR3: TGCGCCAGCAGCTTGGGAGCCAGGGACGTAGGTGGCTACACCTTC.

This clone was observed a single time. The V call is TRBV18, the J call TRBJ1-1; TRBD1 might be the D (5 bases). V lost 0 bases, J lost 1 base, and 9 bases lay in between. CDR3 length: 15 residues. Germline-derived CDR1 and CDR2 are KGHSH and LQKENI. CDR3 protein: CASSPPSTENTEAFF. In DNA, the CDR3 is TGTGCCAGCTCACCACCGTCGACAGAGAACACTGAAGCTTTCTTT. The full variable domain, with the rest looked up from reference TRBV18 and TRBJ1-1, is NAGVMQNPRHLVRRRGQEARLRCSPMKGHSHVYWYRQLPEEGLKFMVYLQKENIIDESGMPKERFSAEFPKEGPSILRIQQVVRGDSAAYFCASSPPSTENTEAFFGQGTRLTVV.

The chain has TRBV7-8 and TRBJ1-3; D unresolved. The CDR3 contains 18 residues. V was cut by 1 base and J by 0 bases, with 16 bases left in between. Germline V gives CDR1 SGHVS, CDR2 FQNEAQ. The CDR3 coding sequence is TGTGCCAGCAGCTTAGGTCTCCGGGGAGGAATCTCTGGAAACACCATATATTTT. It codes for CASSLGLRGGISGNTIYF. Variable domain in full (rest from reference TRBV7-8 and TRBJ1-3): GAGVSQSPRYKVAKRGQDVALRCDPISGHVSLFWYQQALGQGPEFLTYFQNEAQLDKSGLPSDRFFAERPEGSVSTLKIQRTQQEDSAVYLCASSLGLRGGISGNTIYFGEGSWLTVV.

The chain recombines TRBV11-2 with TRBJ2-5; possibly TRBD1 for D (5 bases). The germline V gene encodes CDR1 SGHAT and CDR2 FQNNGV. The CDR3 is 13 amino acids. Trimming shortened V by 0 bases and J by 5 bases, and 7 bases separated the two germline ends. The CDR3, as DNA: TGTGCCAGCAGCTTAGAGGGGCGGGAGACCCAGTACTTC. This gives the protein CASSLEGRETQYF.

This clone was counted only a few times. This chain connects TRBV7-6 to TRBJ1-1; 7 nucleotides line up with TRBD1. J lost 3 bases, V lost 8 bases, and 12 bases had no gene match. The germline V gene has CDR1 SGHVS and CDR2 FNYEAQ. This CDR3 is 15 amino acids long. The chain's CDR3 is CASGGQGDWYTEAFF. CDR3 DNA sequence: TGTGCCAGCGGGGGGCAGGGGGACTGGTACACTGAAGCTTTCTTT. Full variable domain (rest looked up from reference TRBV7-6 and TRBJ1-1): GAGVSQSPRYKVTKRGQDVALRCDPISGHVSLYWYRQALGQGPEFLTYFNYEAQQDKSGLPNDRFSAERPEGSISTLTIQRTEQRDSAMYRCASGGQGDWYTEAFFGQGTRLTVV.

DNA for the CDR3: TGTGCCAGCAGTTACGGACAGGGGGCTCGCGGAAACACCATATATTTT. It specifies CASSYGQGARGNTIYF. The chain uses TRBV6-6 and TRBJ1-3; TRBD1 matches at 11 bases. The V gene end was trimmed by 2 bases and the J gene end by 4 bases; junction bases not matched to a gene: 4. This CDR3 is built from 16 residues. Germline assignment: CDR1 MNHNY and CDR2 SVGAGI (reference sequence).

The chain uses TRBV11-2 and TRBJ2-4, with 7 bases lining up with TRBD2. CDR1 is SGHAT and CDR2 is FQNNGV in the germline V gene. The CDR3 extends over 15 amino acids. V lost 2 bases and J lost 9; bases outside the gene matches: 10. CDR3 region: CASSLSPGRESIQYF. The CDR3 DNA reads TGTGCCAGCAGCTTATCCCCAGGGCGGGAGAGCATTCAGTACTTC.

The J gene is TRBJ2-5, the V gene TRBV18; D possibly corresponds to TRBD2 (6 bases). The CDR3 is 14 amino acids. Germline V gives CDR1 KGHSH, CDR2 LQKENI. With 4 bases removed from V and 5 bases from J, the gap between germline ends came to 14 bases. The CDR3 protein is CASSREEGLETQYF. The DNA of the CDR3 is TGTGCCAGCTCACGAGAGGAGGGCCTGGAGACCCAGTACTTC.

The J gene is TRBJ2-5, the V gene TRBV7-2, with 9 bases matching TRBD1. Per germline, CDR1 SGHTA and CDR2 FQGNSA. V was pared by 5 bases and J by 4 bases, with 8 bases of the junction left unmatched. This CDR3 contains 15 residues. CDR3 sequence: CASSARTGGGETQYF. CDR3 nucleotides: TGTGCCAGCAGCGCTAGAACAGGGGGCGGAGAGACCCAGTACTTC. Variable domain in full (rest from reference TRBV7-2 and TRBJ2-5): GAGVSQSPSNKVTEKGKDVELRCDPISGHTALYWYRQSLGQGLEFLIYFQGNSAPDKSGLPSDRFSAERTGGSVSTLTIQRTQQEDSAVYLCASSARTGGGETQYFGPGTRLLVL.

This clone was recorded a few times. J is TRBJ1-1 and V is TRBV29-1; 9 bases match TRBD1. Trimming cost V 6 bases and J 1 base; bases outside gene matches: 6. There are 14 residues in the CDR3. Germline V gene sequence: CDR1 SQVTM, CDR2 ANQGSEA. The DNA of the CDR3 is TGCAGCGTGGGGCTACAGGGGGCGAACACTGAAGCTTTCTTT. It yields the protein CSVGLQGANTEAFF. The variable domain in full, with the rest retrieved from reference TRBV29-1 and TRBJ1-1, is SAVISQKPSRDICQRGTSLTIQCQVDSQVTMMFWYRQQPGQSLTLIATANQGSEATYESGFVIDKFPISRPNLTFSTLTVSNMSPEDSSIYLCSVGLQGANTEAFFGQGTRLTVV.